Each of the 21 T cell receptor beta chains below was sequenced from the same sample in a study of T-cell memory formation after mild COVID-19. TCRdb called the 5' RACE reads again in MiXCR, with one record for every CDR3 protein. The table has 200,000 or so distinct CDR3 sequences, over 9.5% seen once; the top ten hold 3.5% to 4%. Sequencing was performed on PBMCs or a T cell subset sorted from them (not recorded which). The receptors shown here come from a man between 18 and 35 years old who had mild COVID-19 (a few samples of this study predate the infection). Cell type and time point are not known.

This clonotype was seen a single time. The rearrangement links TRBV5-4 to TRBJ1-2; D might be TRBD1 (5 bases). The CDR3 length is 13 residues. Looked up from germline, CDR1 is SGHNT and CDR2 is YYREEE (reference sequence). V was pared by 0 bases and J by 6 bases, with 9 bases between. CDR3 protein: CASSLGREDGYTF. The DNA for the CDR3 is TGTGCCAGCAGCTTGGGCAGGGAGGATGGCTACACCTTC.

This clonotype has just a few counts. The chain joins TRBV5-5 to TRBJ2-7, with 12 bases aligning to TRBD1. With 6 bases clipped from V and 2 bases from J, the junction kept 6 bases outside the gene matches. Germline V CDR1 and CDR2: SGHKS, YYEKEE (reference sequence). The CDR3 runs to 15 residues. The CDR3, as DNA: TGTGCCAGCACATTTGGGACAGGGGGCCCCTACGAGCAGTACTTC. Protein: CASTFGTGGPYEQYF.

The chain combines TRBV5-1 with TRBJ1-4; possibly TRBD1 for D (6 bases). Per the germline V gene, CDR1 is SGHRS and CDR2 is YFSETQ. V dropped 2 bases and J dropped 5 bases, with 19 bases sitting between them. The CDR3 has 17 residues. For the CDR3, the DNA is TGCGCCAGCAGCTTCCTAGGACAGTCGGCCGGCAATGAAAAACTGTTTTTT. It encodes CASSFLGQSAGNEKLFF.

The sample holds a few counts of this clonotype. The gene calls are TRBV6-6 and TRBJ2-3; possible D gene TRBD1, 5 bases. The CDR3 is made up of 15 amino acids. The V and J ends lost 2 bases and 4 bases respectively, with 13 bases between them. Germline lookup yields CDR1 MNHNY and CDR2 SVGAGI (reference sequence). The CDR3 spells CASSYLGQSADTQYF. The CDR3 DNA reads as TGTGCCAGCAGTTACCTAGGACAATCCGCAGATACGCAGTATTTT.

This rearrangement joins TRBV6-2 or TRBV6-3 to TRBJ2-5; D unresolved. V was cut by 7 bases and J by 0 bases, with 3 bases left in between. Germline CDR1 is MNHEY and CDR2 is SVGEGT. The CDR3 covers 11 residues. The CDR3 coding sequence is TGTGCCAGCACCGACCAAGAGACCCAGTACTTC. As protein: CASTDQETQYF.

The chain links TRBV30 to TRBJ1-2, with D maybe TRBD1 (6 bases). Germline V lookup: CDR1 GTSNPN, CDR2 SVGIG (reference sequence). This CDR3 spans 12 amino acids. The V and J ends lost 2 bases and 8 bases respectively, with 12 bases between them. DNA of the CDR3: TGTGCCTGGAGTACAGGGATCCGGGGCTACACCTTC. Protein sequence: CAWSTGIRGYTF.

This clonotype was counted many times. V is TRBV3-1 and J is TRBJ1-1, with D hard to call. Germline assignment: CDR1 LGHDT and CDR2 YNNKEL (reference sequence). Trimming left V 1 base short and J 0 bases short, with 3 bases between. The CDR3 is 13 residues long. CDR3 loop: CASSQGVNTEAFF. The CDR3 region has the DNA TGTGCCAGCAGCCAAGGGGTGAACACTGAAGCTTTCTTT.

The chain employs TRBV7-8 and TRBJ1-4; unclear D gene. The germline V gene encodes CDR1 SGHVS and CDR2 FQNEAQ. Between the trimmed V and J ends, which lost 5 bases and 10 bases, there was a span of 14 bases. The CDR3 sequence is 13 residues long. The CDR3 here is CASSPRRDGKLFF. The CDR3 nucleotides read TGTGCCAGCAGCCCCAGGCGAGACGGAAAACTGTTTTTT.

This chain connects TRBV9 to TRBJ2-1; 11 bases are a match to TRBD2. Per the germline V gene, CDR1 is SGDLS and CDR2 is YYNGEE. V dropped 2 bases and J dropped 4; count of bases not matched to a gene: 5. The CDR3 covers 16 residues. The CDR3 spells CASSVRLAGGYNEQFF. The CDR3 DNA sequence: TGTGCCAGCAGCGTGAGGCTAGCGGGGGGTTACAATGAGCAGTTCTTC.

This clonotype was detected a few times. The chain uses TRBV5-1 and TRBJ2-7; 9 bases agree with TRBD2. Unmatched junction bases numbered 3, after V lost 0 bases and J lost 2 bases. Germline V CDR1 and CDR2: SGHRS, YFSETQ. The CDR3 length is 15 residues. The CDR3 nucleotides read TGCGCCAGCAGCTTGGGTAGCGGGGGACCCTACGAGCAGTACTTC. Translated: CASSLGSGGPYEQYF.

This clonotype was found many times. This chain uses TRBV5-4 with TRBJ2-1; D remains unclear. This CDR3 is built from 15 residues. The germline CDR1 and CDR2 sequences are SGHNT and YYREEE (reference sequence). V was pared by 3 bases and J by 1 base, with 11 bases between. CDR3 DNA: TGTGCCAGCAGCTCCGGAGCTTTATCCTACAATGAGCAGTTCTTC. Protein sequence: CASSSGALSYNEQFF.

This clonotype was seen a handful of times. The genes are TRBV7-9 and TRBJ1-2, with D hard to call. The V and J ends lost 5 bases and 10 bases respectively, with 11 bases between them. CDR1 and CDR2 (germline): SEHNR, FQNEAQ (reference sequence). This CDR3 is built from 11 residues. The CDR3 region is CASSQEGFYTF. The CDR3 DNA is TGTGCCAGCAGCCAAGAAGGTTTCTACACCTTC.

The chain employs TRBV5-1 and TRBJ1-4; D not certain. Germline assignment: CDR1 SGHRS and CDR2 YFSETQ. This CDR3 region has 15 residues. Deletions cut 0 bases from V and 10 bases from J, with 16 bases between. As DNA, the CDR3 is TGCGCCAGCAGCTTGGTCGGGTCCGGAACCGGAAAACTGTTTTTT. Translation gives CASSLVGSGTGKLFF.

This clonotype has only a few counts. The V call is TRBV12-3 or TRBV12-4, the J call TRBJ2-1, with 11 bases identical to TRBD1. This CDR3 comprises 15 residues. J was trimmed by 8 bases and V by 2 bases; bases with no gene match: 5. The CDR3 protein is CASSLRTGGIDEQFF. CDR3 DNA: TGTGCCAGCAGTTTAAGGACAGGGGGCATCGATGAGCAGTTCTTC.

This clonotype came up many times. J is TRBJ2-7 and V is TRBV12-3 or TRBV12-4; 8 nucleotides agree with TRBD1. This CDR3 contains 13 residues. The J segment lost 2 bases and the V segment lost 5 bases, leaving 2 bases of the junction unmatched. CDR3 sequence reads: CASSRTGPYEQYF. The CDR3 DNA sequence: TGTGCCAGCAGTCGGACAGGGCCCTACGAGCAGTACTTC.

This clonotype was seen at least ten times. The V gene is TRBV4-1, the J gene TRBJ1-5; no definite D call. V gave up 0 bases and J gave up 7 bases, with 10 bases separating them. Germline values: CDR1 MGHRA, CDR2 YSYEKL. The CDR3 is 14 residues long. Here the CDR3 DNA reads TGCGCCAGCAGCCAAGATGGTACGGGGCAGCCCCAGCATTTT. Its protein product is CASSQDGTGQPQHF.

The sample holds a few counts of this clonotype. The CDR3 region is CASSYSIGEGLNSPLHF. As DNA, the CDR3 is TGTGCCAGCAGTTACTCGATAGGGGAGGGATTGAATTCACCCCTCCACTTT. V usage is TRBV6-6 and J usage is TRBJ1-6, with D perhaps TRBD1 (5 bases). V was shortened by 0 bases and J by 7 bases, with 16 bases between the two germline ends. The CDR3 consists of 17 residues. Germline CDR1 reads MNHNY; CDR2 reads SVGAGI (reference sequence).

This clonotype has just a few counts. V usage is TRBV2 and J usage is TRBJ2-7; D unresolved. This CDR3 has 13 residues. Germline values: CDR1 SNHLY, CDR2 FYNNEI. With 1 base removed from V and 1 base from J, the gap between germline ends came to 5 bases. The CDR3 sequence is CASSEEASYEQYF. The CDR3 nucleotides read TGTGCCAGCAGTGAAGAAGCTTCCTACGAGCAGTACTTC.

This clonotype was detected many times. V usage is TRBV29-1 and J usage is TRBJ1-5, with D tentatively TRBD1 (6 bases). This CDR3 contains 12 residues. V lost 4 bases to trimming and J lost 7 bases, with 11 bases between them. CDR1 and CDR2 from the germline V gene are SQVTM and ANQGSEA. CDR3 DNA: TGCAGCGTTGGTGTAAGGGGGCAGCCCCAGCATTTT. It yields the protein CSVGVRGQPQHF.

This sequence joins TRBV28 and TRBJ2-5, with TRBD2 matching over 8 bases. The CDR3 has 13 amino acids. Trimming at V came to 8 bases and at J to 6 bases, leaving 8 bases not matched to a gene. CDR1 is MDHEN, CDR2 SYDVKM, per germline. The CDR3 DNA reads as TGTGCCAGCCACTCGGGGGGGCGGAAGACCCAGTACTTC. Protein: CASHSGGRKTQYF.

This clonotype was observed many times. The J gene is TRBJ1-4, the V gene TRBV20-1; 9 positions match TRBD1. This CDR3 is built from 20 residues. Germline V CDR1 and CDR2: DFQATT, SNEGSKA (reference sequence). V gave up 0 bases and J gave up 6 bases; unmatched junction bases: 20. This chain's CDR3 is CSAREKPGQGPLARYEKLFF. The CDR3 nucleotides read TGCAGTGCTAGAGAAAAACCGGGACAGGGTCCCCTGGCGCGTTATGAAAAACTGTTTTTT.